The entry below describes one T cell receptor (beta chain). Its target is unknown. The germline gives CDR1 SQVTM, CDR2 ANQGSEA. The CDR3 loop spans 12 amino acids. The V gene lost 4 bases and the J gene lost 6 bases, with 12 bases spanning the gap. Template-switching 5'RACE yielded the TCR cDNA; a universal primer site and UMIs were added in the process. TCRdb redid the calling of the 5' RACE reads with MiXCR, one entry per CDR3 protein. Seen here are 150,000 to 200,000 distinct CDR3 sequences, roughly 6.2% observed once, and the top ten hold nearly 3%. This record belongs to a study of T cells after yellow fever vaccination. At the level of the study: With SMART-Seq v4 Ultra Low Input, the fractions containing low cell numbers were prepared. Study findings and constraints: Weaker overall, the secondary response nonetheless peaked faster (day 5 versus 15). At around 96% for CD4 and 88% for CD8, most primary-vaccination clones showed up again after the booster.

The material was CD4+ T cells sorted from PBMCs, obtained on the day of the first yellow fever vaccination. This receptor was identified in a man aged 18 to 29 who received the YFV17D yellow fever vaccine. The chain joins TRBV29-1 to TRBJ1-1, with unresolved D. The CDR3 here is CSVAYRGAEAFF. In DNA form, the CDR3 reads TGCAGCGTTGCGTATCGGGGAGCTGAAGCTTTCTTT.